The 32 T cell receptor beta chains below come from one sample, sequenced in a study of early T cells in non-severe SARS-CoV-2 infection. TCRdb re-called the 5' RACE reads with MiXCR, one entry per CDR3 protein. The sample records about 55,000 distinct CDR3 sequences, 5% to 7.5% being singletons. Sequences were derived from whole blood, sampled at baseline. The source of these receptors is an adult who was a healthcare worker with PCR-confirmed SARS-CoV-2 infection or an uninfected control (not recorded which).

As for this clonotype: A much larger clonotype is one base distant, so this may be a read error. The chain carries TRBV4-3 and TRBJ2-3; unclear D gene. The CDR3 loop spans 17 amino acids. The V end lost 2 bases, the J end lost 0 bases, and 15 bases lay between the germline ends. Germline lookup yields CDR1 LGHNA and CDR2 YSLEER. The CDR3 region has the DNA TGCGCCAGCAGCCAAATAGAGCAGCCCACTAGCACAGATACGCAGTATTTT. Encoded protein: CASSQIEQPTSTDTQYF.

This clonotype occurred many times. The V call is TRBV29-1, the J call TRBJ2-7; D remains ambiguous. This CDR3 region has 13 residues. Germline V gene sequence: CDR1 SQVTM, CDR2 ANQGSEA. V shed 3 bases and J shed 3 bases, with 12 bases lying between them. This CDR3 reads CSVELNSDYEQYF. DNA for the CDR3: TGCAGCGTTGAGCTGAACAGCGACTACGAGCAGTACTTC.

This clonotype was seen a few times. The rearrangement joins TRBV5-1 to TRBJ1-4; D is undetermined. CDR3 length equals 13 residues. CDR1 SGHRS and CDR2 YFSETQ come from the germline V gene. V dropped 7 bases and J dropped 2 bases, with 9 bases sitting between them. The chain's CDR3 is CASAVQTNEKLFF. In DNA form, the CDR3 reads TGCGCCAGCGCGGTACAGACTAATGAAAAACTGTTTTTT.

This clonotype was counted between two and nine times. The chain links TRBV6-2 or TRBV6-3 to TRBJ2-3, with D perhaps being TRBD1 or TRBD2 (5 bases each). V gave up 6 bases and J gave up 4 bases, with 17 bases separating them. The CDR3 loop spans 15 amino acids. Looked up from germline, CDR1 is MNHEY and CDR2 is SVGEGT. CDR3 nucleotide sequence: TGTGCCAGCAGCCACGGGACGGCCAACGCAGATACGCAGTATTTT. Protein sequence: CASSHGTANADTQYF.

The chain recombines TRBV6-2 or TRBV6-3 with TRBJ2-3; D gene uncertain. V lost 2 bases to trimming and J lost 5 bases, with 5 bases between them. From germline, CDR1 is MNHEY and CDR2 SVGEGT. This CDR3 has 12 residues. CDR3 nucleotides: TGTGCCAGCAGTTACGGTCAAGATACGCAGTATTTT. This codes for CASSYGQDTQYF.

This clonotype showed up many times. The chain joins TRBV7-6 to TRBJ2-3, with TRBD2 matching over 9 bases. Germline-derived CDR1 and CDR2 are SGHVS and FNYEAQ. This CDR3 contains 15 residues. Trimming at V came to 2 bases and at J to 4 bases, leaving 4 bases not matched to a gene. CDR3 in DNA: TGTGCCAGCAGCTTACAGGCGGGGGGGGCAGATACGCAGTATTTT. It yields the protein CASSLQAGGADTQYF.

The V gene is TRBV20-1, the J gene TRBJ1-2; D gene uncertain. Trimming shortened V by 1 base and J by 2 bases, and 14 bases separated the two germline ends. The CDR3 has 15 residues. In germline, CDR1 is DFQATT, CDR2 SNEGSKA (reference sequence). The CDR3 protein is CSARVGQSLNYGYTF. The CDR3 DNA reads as TGCAGTGCTAGAGTTGGTCAATCGCTAAACTATGGCTACACCTTC.

This clonotype was seen at least ten times. The CDR3, as DNA: TGTGCCAGCAGCTTACCGAAGGGAGACTATGGCTACACCTTC. Translating it yields CASSLPKGDYGYTF. V is TRBV7-9 and J is TRBJ1-2; D gene uncertain. CDR3 length equals 14 residues. Per germline, CDR1 SEHNR and CDR2 FQNEAQ (reference sequence). The V gene lost 2 bases and the J gene lost 3 bases, with 10 bases spanning the gap.

This clonotype has more than one count but fewer than ten. V is TRBV7-2 and J is TRBJ1-2; unclear D gene. Germline lookup yields CDR1 SGHTA and CDR2 FQGNSA. The CDR3 has 11 amino acids. V gave up 3 bases and J gave up 7 bases, with 6 bases separating them. In DNA form, the CDR3 reads TGTGCCAGCAGCTTTTATGGTGGCTACACCTTC. Translated, it gives CASSFYGGYTF.

This clonotype was counted at least ten times. V gene TRBV15 combines with J gene TRBJ2-1; weak D call: TRBD2 (6 bases). V was trimmed by 0 bases and J by 0 bases, leaving 12 bases between them. Germline V gene lookup returns CDR1 LNHNV and CDR2 YYDKDF (reference sequence). The CDR3 covers 17 residues. CDR3 sequence reads: CATSRDRGISSYNEQFF. The DNA for the CDR3 is TGTGCCACCAGCAGAGATCGGGGGATCAGCTCCTACAATGAGCAGTTCTTC.

This clonotype came up a few times. The chain has TRBV27 and TRBJ1-6; D is ambiguous. There are 14 residues in the CDR3. The germline gives CDR1 MNHEY, CDR2 SMNVEV (reference sequence). Trimming left V 2 bases short and J 7 bases short, with 9 bases between. Here the CDR3 reads CASSLTAANSPLHF. CDR3 DNA: TGTGCCAGCAGTTTAACGGCAGCGAATTCACCCCTCCACTTT.

A remark on this clonotype: A much larger clone is a single base away; this may be a read error. This rearrangement joins TRBV20-1 to TRBJ1-5; D might be TRBD1 (5 bases). V shed 7 bases and J shed 12 bases, with 19 bases lying between them. This CDR3 comprises 12 residues. CDR1 DFQATT and CDR2 SNEGSKA come from the germline V gene (reference sequence). CDR3 coding DNA: TGCAGTGTTAGCCTCCTGGGCAGGGACCAGCATTTT. Protein: CSVSLLGRDQHF.

This clonotype came up many times. This rearrangement joins TRBV20-1 to TRBJ1-2; D is perhaps TRBD1 (6 bases). This CDR3 has 13 residues. V was shortened by 5 bases and J by 3 bases, with 13 bases between the two germline ends. Germline CDR1 is DFQATT and CDR2 is SNEGSKA (reference sequence). CDR3 region: CSAPQGIDYGYTF. CDR3 DNA: TGCAGTGCTCCACAGGGTATTGACTATGGCTACACCTTC.

There are a few counts of this clonotype. The V and J genes are TRBV5-1 and TRBJ1-2, with TRBD1 matching over 11 bases. Germline values: CDR1 SGHRS, CDR2 YFSETQ. J lost 4 bases, V lost 1 base, and 3 bases had no gene match. The CDR3 spans 15 residues. The CDR3 nucleotides read TGCGCCAGCAGCTTGCGGACAGGGGGCTCCTATGGCTACACCTTC. It specifies CASSLRTGGSYGYTF.

The chain couples TRBV6-6 to TRBJ2-2; D unclear. Between the trimmed V and J ends, which lost 5 bases and 7 bases, there was a span of 8 bases. Per germline, CDR1 MNHNY and CDR2 SVGAGI (reference sequence). This CDR3 has 12 amino acids. The CDR3 loop is CASSVWSGELFF. The CDR3 coding sequence is TGTGCCAGCAGTGTTTGGAGCGGGGAGCTGTTTTTT.

This clonotype occurred many times. This sequence joins TRBV10-2 and TRBJ1-5, with D uncertain. There are 14 residues in the CDR3. Trimming pared 8 bases from V and 0 bases from J, leaving 11 bases between. Germline loops: CDR1 WSHSY, CDR2 SAAADI. The CDR3 DNA reads TGCGCCAGCGCCCCATCGGATAGCAATCAGCCCCAGCATTTT. Residues: CASAPSDSNQPQHF.

The sample holds many counts of this clonotype. V and J are TRBV28 and TRBJ1-1, with 9 bases that match TRBD1. The CDR3 extends over 15 amino acids. Germline CDR1 MDHEN, CDR2 SYDVKM. Losses at the gene ends were 5 bases for V and 1 base for J; bases not matched to a gene: 5. The CDR3 coding sequence is TGTGCCAGCAGTGCCCGGGACAGGGCGAACACTGAAGCTTTCTTT. Encoded protein: CASSARDRANTEAFF. Together with reference TRBV28 and TRBJ1-1, the CDR3 gives the full variable domain: DVKVTQSSRYLVKRTGEKVFLECVQDMDHENMFWYRQDPGLGLRLIYFSYDVKMKEKGDIPEGYSVSREKKERFSLILESASTNQTSMYLCASSARDRANTEAFFGQGTRLTVV.

This clonotype appeared a few times. The chain employs TRBV18 and TRBJ2-7; D may correspond to TRBD1 or TRBD2 (5 bases each). V dropped 3 bases and J dropped 4 bases, with 13 bases sitting between them. The length of the CDR3 is 14 residues. Germline values: CDR1 KGHSH, CDR2 LQKENI. The CDR3 loop reads CASSPSGRPYEQYF. DNA for the CDR3: TGTGCCAGCTCACCGTCGGGACGACCTTACGAGCAGTACTTC.

This clonotype was detected only a few times. The chain joins TRBV27 to TRBJ2-7; D may be TRBD1 (6 bases). The germline V and J ends were trimmed by 10 bases and 3 bases, with 13 bases remaining between them. CDR3 length: 12 amino acids. Per the germline V gene, CDR1 is MNHEY and CDR2 is SMNVEV (reference sequence). CDR3 in amino acids: CANRDTSYEQYF. The CDR3 bases are TGTGCCAATCGGGACACCAGCTACGAGCAGTACTTC.

This clonotype has a handful of counts. The rearrangement joins TRBV4-3 to TRBJ2-2; possible D gene TRBD2, 5 bases. Germline V gene sequence: CDR1 LGHNA, CDR2 YSLEER. V was trimmed by 0 bases and J by 7 bases, leaving 21 bases between them. This CDR3 is 18 amino acids long. CDR3 residues: CASSQEVWRTDVYGELFF. Written as DNA, the CDR3 is TGCGCCAGCAGCCAAGAGGTGTGGAGGACCGACGTGTACGGGGAGCTGTTTTTT.

The chain is built from TRBV19 and TRBJ1-5; perhaps TRBD1 as D (6 bases). CDR3 length: 15 amino acids. Germline V lookup: CDR1 LNHDA, CDR2 SQIVND (reference sequence). V lost 3 bases and J lost 4, with 13 bases in between. This CDR3 reads CASSIFRQDNQPQHF. CDR3 bases: TGTGCCAGTAGTATTTTTAGACAGGATAATCAGCCCCAGCATTTT.

This clonotype has more than one count but fewer than ten. The CDR3 reads CSVDRVGGYNEQFF. The DNA of the CDR3 is TGCAGCGTCGACAGGGTGGGGGGATACAATGAGCAGTTCTTC. The rearrangement links TRBV29-1 to TRBJ2-1, with a possible D match to TRBD1 (7 bases). This CDR3 is built from 14 residues. Trimming took off 6 bases at V and 4 bases at J, with 16 bases between the two ends. Germline CDR1 reads SQVTM; CDR2 reads ANQGSEA.

The genes are TRBV7-9 and TRBJ2-1; 12 nucleotides align to TRBD1. The CDR3 has 14 amino acids. The V gene's germline CDR1 is SEHNR and CDR2 FQNEAQ (reference sequence). The ends lost 5 bases at V and 7 bases at J; junction bases unmatched: 3. This CDR3 is CASSGDRGLNEQFF. CDR3 nucleotides: TGTGCCAGCAGCGGGGACAGGGGGCTGAATGAGCAGTTCTTC.

The gene calls are TRBV7-3 and TRBJ2-5; TRBD1 is a possible D gene (7 bases). V was pared by 0 bases and J by 4 bases, with 12 bases between. The CDR3 is 15 amino acids. Germline V gene lookup returns CDR1 SGHTA and CDR2 FQGTGA. The CDR3 sequence is CASSLTAGQLETQYF. CDR3 DNA sequence: TGTGCCAGCAGCTTAACGGCGGGACAGCTAGAGACCCAGTACTTC.

The chain links TRBV6-2 or TRBV6-3 to TRBJ1-5; no firm D call. The germline V gene encodes CDR1 MNHEY and CDR2 SVGEGT. V lost 7 bases to trimming and J lost 0 bases, with 13 bases between them. The CDR3 is 15 amino acids. CDR3 in DNA: TGTGCCAGCACCTTCACCCGGGATAGCAATCAGCCCCAGCATTTT. Translated, it gives CASTFTRDSNQPQHF.

This clonotype was seen ten or more times. This chain joins TRBV4-3 and TRBJ2-7; 7 bases are shared with TRBD2. The CDR3 is 17 residues long. Germline CDR1 reads LGHNA; CDR2 reads YSLEER. With V trimmed by 0 bases and J by 5 bases, 13 bases remained unmatched. The CDR3 DNA reads as TGCGCCAGCAGCCAAGATTATTTAATGGCGGGGGTTGACGAGCAGTACTTC. As protein: CASSQDYLMAGVDEQYF.

The chain combines TRBV11-2 with TRBJ2-7, with 9 bases matching TRBD2. The length of the CDR3 is 15 residues. With 0 bases clipped from V and 7 bases from J, the junction kept 7 bases outside the gene matches. Germline values: CDR1 SGHAT, CDR2 FQNNGV. The CDR3 sequence is CASSLEGLARSEQYF. CDR3 DNA sequence: TGTGCCAGCAGCTTAGAGGGACTAGCCCGCTCTGAGCAGTACTTC.

The rearrangement joins TRBV29-1 to TRBJ2-7; 7 nucleotides agree with TRBD1. J was trimmed by 1 base and V by 2 bases; bases with no gene match: 2. Looked up from germline, CDR1 is SQVTM and CDR2 is ANQGSEA. The CDR3 sequence is 13 residues long. The CDR3: CSVERDSSYEQYF. Here the CDR3 DNA reads TGCAGCGTTGAAAGGGACAGTTCCTACGAGCAGTACTTC.

This clonotype was counted at least ten times. The chain links TRBV6-2 or TRBV6-3 to TRBJ2-2; D gene ambiguous. The germline CDR1 and CDR2 sequences are MNHEY and SVGEGT. V dropped 2 bases and J dropped 8 bases, with 9 bases sitting between them. There are 13 residues in the CDR3. The CDR3 reads CASSYVVEGELFF. The CDR3 DNA follows: TGTGCCAGCAGTTACGTGGTGGAAGGGGAGCTGTTTTTT.

The rearrangement joins TRBV28 to TRBJ1-1; TRBD1 is a possible D gene (5 bases). Trimming took 3 bases from V and 3 from J, leaving 11 bases between them. There are 14 residues in the CDR3. In germline, CDR1 is MDHEN, CDR2 SYDVKM. CDR3 sequence reads: CASSFPTGHTEAFF. In DNA, the CDR3 is TGTGCCAGCAGTTTCCCAACAGGTCACACTGAAGCTTTCTTT.

This clonotype occurred many times. The CDR3, as DNA: TGCGCCAGCAGCCAAGATGCCCCGGGTGCCTCTGGAAACACCATATATTTT. Its protein is CASSQDAPGASGNTIYF. The rearrangement links TRBV4-1 to TRBJ1-3; no clear D gene. Trimming pared 0 bases from V and 0 bases from J, leaving 12 bases between. Per germline, CDR1 MGHRA and CDR2 YSYEKL. CDR3 size: 17 residues.

The chain recombines TRBV7-8 with TRBJ1-3; D gene ambiguous. Germline lookup yields CDR1 SGHVS and CDR2 FQNEAQ. The CDR3 length is 15 residues. The V end lost 1 base, the J end lost 0 bases, and 7 bases lay between the germline ends. CDR3 residues: CASSLEQFSGNTIYF. The CDR3 region has the DNA TGTGCCAGCAGCTTAGAACAGTTCTCTGGAAACACCATATATTTT.